These 27 T cell receptor beta chains came from one sample sequenced in a study of early T cells in non-severe SARS-CoV-2 infection. A single record per CDR3 protein comes from TCRdb applying MiXCR to the 5' RACE reads. The profile covers 40,000 to 50,000 distinct CDR3 sequences, with more than 9% appearing a single time and just over 20% taken by the ten largest. Sample: whole blood. Receptors originate from an adult who was a healthcare worker with PCR-confirmed SARS-CoV-2 infection or an uninfected control (not recorded which).

Note on this clonotype: Compared with germline, one end of the junction differs, possibly owing to a read error. This chain connects TRBV10-2 to TRBJ1-5; 8 bases map to TRBD1. From germline, CDR1 is WSHSY and CDR2 SAAADI. There are 13 residues in the CDR3. The CDR3 DNA reads TGCGCCAGCCGTGACAGGGGCGATCAGCCCCAGCATTTT. It translates to CASRDRGDQPQHF.

This clonotype was seen only a few times. The gene calls are TRBV10-3 and TRBJ1-2; TRBD1 is a possible D gene (5 bases). The V gene's germline CDR1 is ENHRY and CDR2 SYGVKD. V was clipped by 10 bases and J by 2 bases, with 14 bases between them. The CDR3 extends over 13 amino acids. CDR3 in amino acids: CASWDGTNYGYTF. The CDR3 DNA sequence: TGTGCCAGCTGGGACGGTACAAACTATGGCTACACCTTC.

Only a few counts were recorded for this clonotype. The rearrangement uses TRBV24-1 and TRBJ2-3; no firm D call. Trimming removed 7 bases at V and 7 bases at J, with 11 bases between. The germline V gene encodes CDR1 KGHDR and CDR2 SFDVKD. The CDR3 consists of 12 residues. The CDR3 DNA reads as TGTGCCACCAGCCAGTCATCAAATACGCAGTATTTT. Protein product: CATSQSSNTQYF.

This clonotype has at least ten counts. The genes are TRBV7-3 and TRBJ2-2; 8 bases line up with TRBD1. The trim removed 5 bases at V and 6 bases at J, leaving 5 bases unmatched. The germline gives CDR1 SGHTA, CDR2 FQGTGA. This CDR3 comprises 14 residues. Written as DNA, the CDR3 is TGTGCCAGCAGCCCGGACAGGGTGCCCGGGGAGCTGTTTTTT. This codes for CASSPDRVPGELFF.

Concerning this clonotype: Just one base apart from a much larger clone, this may be a read error. J is TRBJ2-2 and V is TRBV11-2, with D perhaps matching TRBD2 (5 bases). The CDR3 loop spans 14 amino acids. Germline CDR1 is SGHAT and CDR2 is FQNNGV. The CDR3 bases are TGTGCCAGCAGCTCCAGACCGAGCACCGGGGAGCTGTATTTT. Translation gives CASSSRPSTGELYF.

The sample holds many counts of this clonotype. This sequence joins TRBV5-1 and TRBJ2-7; 7 positions agree with TRBD1. V trimming: 2 bases; J trimming: 1 base; junction bases outside the gene matches: 9. Germline V lookup: CDR1 SGHRS, CDR2 YFSETQ. The CDR3 length is 16 residues. The CDR3 region has the DNA TGCGCCAGCAGCTTTCGAGCCGGGACAGAGTCCTACGAGCAGTACTTC. Translating it yields CASSFRAGTESYEQYF.

This clonotype has a handful of counts. The chain recombines TRBV6-2 or TRBV6-3 with TRBJ2-5; 13 bases agree with TRBD2. The ends lost 0 bases at V and 1 base at J; junction bases unmatched: 2. The CDR3 extends over 17 amino acids. Germline V gene lookup returns CDR1 MNHEY and CDR2 SVGEGT. The CDR3 spells CASSYSGTSGVQETQYF. The CDR3 DNA reads TGTGCCAGCAGTTACTCCGGGACTAGCGGGGTCCAAGAGACCCAGTACTTC.

This clonotype came up a few times. This chain connects TRBV6-6 to TRBJ1-5; 7 bases agree with TRBD1. This CDR3 has 13 residues. The trim removed 7 bases at V and 6 bases at J, leaving 6 bases unmatched. Germline CDR1 reads MNHNY; CDR2 reads SVGAGI (reference sequence). Here the CDR3 DNA reads TGTGCCAGCACCCCAGGGGGGTTTCAGCCCCAGCATTTT. This gives the protein CASTPGGFQPQHF.

The chain employs TRBV19 and TRBJ1-5; 9 bases align to TRBD1. J gave up 1 base and V 6 bases, and 4 bases lay outside the gene matches. The CDR3 runs 15 residues. Germline V gives CDR1 LNHDA, CDR2 SQIVND (reference sequence). DNA of the CDR3: TGTGCCAGTAGAACCGGGACAGGGAGCAATCAGCCCCAGCATTTT. Translated: CASRTGTGSNQPQHF.

Ten or more counts support this clonotype. The chain employs TRBV24-1 and TRBJ2-2; TRBD2 is a possible D gene (6 bases). The CDR3 runs 13 residues. Germline V gene lookup returns CDR1 KGHDR and CDR2 SFDVKD. V was clipped by 9 bases and J by 7 bases, with 14 bases between them. The chain's CDR3 is CATRDSSHGELFF. The CDR3 DNA sequence: TGTGCCACCCGGGACTCCTCGCACGGGGAGCTGTTTTTT.

Ten or more counts support this clonotype. This rearrangement joins TRBV7-2 to TRBJ2-1; D remains ambiguous. This CDR3 comprises 13 residues. Trimming took off 3 bases at V and 10 bases at J, with 13 bases between the two ends. CDR1 and CDR2 from the germline V gene are SGHTA and FQGNSA. This CDR3 reads CASSFPRAGEQFF. The CDR3 coding sequence is TGTGCCAGCAGCTTCCCCCGGGCTGGCGAGCAGTTCTTC.

This clonotype was seen a few times. The rearrangement uses TRBV28 and TRBJ2-1; D remains unclear. The CDR3 has 12 residues. V lost 3 bases and J 10 bases, leaving 10 bases between the germline ends. Germline V gene sequence: CDR1 MDHEN, CDR2 SYDVKM. The CDR3 DNA follows: TGTGCCAGCAGTTTCCGGCAAGGAGAGCAGTTCTTC. Amino acids: CASSFRQGEQFF.

At least ten counts were recorded for this clonotype. This chain joins TRBV3-1 and TRBJ2-1; 11 bases are shared with TRBD2. Trimming removed 1 base from V and 7 bases from J; junction bases left unmatched: 3. CDR1 and CDR2 from the germline V gene are LGHDT and YNNKEL (reference sequence). The CDR3 totals 15 residues. The CDR3 DNA reads as TGTGCCAGCAGCCAAGGACTAGCGGGAATTAATGAGCAGTTCTTC. Encoded protein: CASSQGLAGINEQFF.

A few counts support this clonotype. Likely a read error: the CDR3 ends without its conserved phenylalanine or tryptophan. This chain connects TRBV28 to TRBJ2-1, with 8 bases lining up with TRBD2. Germline assignment: CDR1 MDHEN and CDR2 SYDVKM. This CDR3 has 15 residues. Trimming at V came to 4 bases and at J to 5 bases, leaving 7 bases not matched to a gene. The CDR3 spells CASSSSGTRDNEQFS. The CDR3 DNA reads TGTGCCAGCAGTTCATCCGGGACTAGGGACAATGAGCAGTTCTCC.

This clonotype has at least ten counts. The chain recombines TRBV5-1 with TRBJ2-7; 9 bases line up with TRBD1. Germline V gene lookup returns CDR1 SGHRS and CDR2 YFSETQ. V lost 0 bases and J lost 6; bases outside the gene matches: 4. CDR3 length equals 14 residues. CDR3 sequence: CASSLGTGEGEQYF. Here the CDR3 DNA reads TGCGCCAGCAGCTTGGGGACAGGGGAGGGCGAGCAGTACTTC.

The V gene is TRBV7-9, the J gene TRBJ2-3, with D uncertain. Germline lookup yields CDR1 SEHNR and CDR2 FQNEAQ (reference sequence). V lost 4 bases and J 1 base, leaving 15 bases between the germline ends. The CDR3 runs to 16 residues. Here the CDR3 reads CASSSLKPNRTDTQYF. In nucleotides, the CDR3 is TGTGCCAGCAGCTCCCTTAAGCCCAACCGCACAGATACGCAGTATTTT.

This clonotype was observed at least ten times. V and J are TRBV6-5 and TRBJ2-1; 10 nucleotides line up with TRBD2. The CDR3 length is 20 residues. J gave up 7 bases and V 0 bases, and 18 bases lay outside the gene matches. Germline CDR1 reads MNHEY; CDR2 reads SVGAGI. The CDR3 loop is CASSYSTPSGRYPLGNEQFF. The CDR3 DNA reads as TGTGCCAGCAGTTACTCCACACCTAGCGGGAGATACCCCCTAGGTAATGAGCAGTTCTTC.

The chain employs TRBV7-3 and TRBJ2-2; 7 bases align to TRBD2. Germline-derived CDR1 and CDR2 are SGHTA and FQGTGA. V gave up 4 bases and J gave up 5 bases; unmatched junction bases: 19. This CDR3 has 19 amino acids. The CDR3 DNA reads TGTGCCAGCAGCTCTAGATCCCCCTCATCCAGCGGGATTACCGGGGAGCTGTTTTTT. This encodes CASSSRSPSSSGITGELFF.

This clonotype has only a few counts. The chain uses TRBV20-1 and TRBJ2-1; D gene ambiguous. The V gene lost 0 bases and the J gene lost 4 bases, with 7 bases spanning the gap. This CDR3 comprises 13 residues. The germline V gene has CDR1 DFQATT and CDR2 SNEGSKA (reference sequence). The CDR3 bases are TGCAGTGCTAGAGATACGGGTTACAATGAGCAGTTCTTC. This codes for CSARDTGYNEQFF.

The sample holds many counts of this clonotype. The V and J genes are TRBV6-2 or TRBV6-3 and TRBJ2-1; 13 bases align to TRBD2. V shed 5 bases and J 6 bases; nucleotides not matched to a gene: 4. Germline-derived CDR1 and CDR2 are MNHEY and SVGEGT. The CDR3 runs 15 residues. The CDR3 nucleotides are TGTGCCAGCAGTACTAGCGGGAGGGCCCCCAATGAGCAGTTCTTC. It yields the protein CASSTSGRAPNEQFF.

This clonotype appeared many times. The chain is built from TRBV9 and TRBJ2-1; D ambiguous. CDR3 size: 15 residues. Deletions cut 4 bases from V and 3 bases from J, with 14 bases between. The germline gives CDR1 SGDLS, CDR2 YYNGEE. This chain's CDR3 is CASSPLLGRYNEQFF. The CDR3 nucleotides are TGTGCCAGCAGCCCACTTTTGGGCCGCTACAATGAGCAGTTCTTC.

This clonotype was recorded at least ten times. CDR3 amino acids: CSARPGQGAWNTEAFF. The CDR3 DNA is TGCAGTGCTAGACCGGGACAGGGGGCTTGGAACACTGAAGCTTTCTTT. V gene TRBV20-1 combines with J gene TRBJ1-1, with 12 bases aligning to TRBD1. Germline V lookup: CDR1 DFQATT, CDR2 SNEGSKA (reference sequence). This CDR3 comprises 16 residues. V lost 2 bases to trimming and J lost 1 base; unmatched junction nucleotides: 5.

Relative to its sample, this clonotype is medium-sized. The rearrangement links TRBV7-6 to TRBJ2-7; D ambiguous. The CDR3 contains 14 residues. V was cut by 1 base and J by 4 bases, with 11 bases left in between. From germline, CDR1 is SGHVS and CDR2 FNYEAQ. The CDR3 here is CASSLESTAYEQYF. In nucleotides, the CDR3 is TGTGCCAGCAGCTTAGAATCAACGGCATACGAGCAGTACTTC.

This clonotype was observed a few times. The chain has TRBV27 and TRBJ2-1, with D possibly TRBD2 on 6 matching bases. CDR1 MNHEY and CDR2 SMNVEV come from the germline V gene (reference sequence). The CDR3 sequence is 14 residues long. V was cut by 5 bases and J by 2 bases, with 10 bases left in between. The CDR3 coding sequence is TGTGCCAGCAGTATCGGGACTGCCTACAATGAGCAGTTCTTC. Translating gives CASSIGTAYNEQFF.

This clonotype showed up many times. This sequence joins TRBV7-2 and TRBJ2-1, with no clear D. The CDR3 contains 13 residues. Trimming pared 2 bases from V and 10 bases from J, leaving 12 bases between. Germline V gene lookup returns CDR1 SGHTA and CDR2 FQGNSA. The CDR3 is CASSLIIIGEQFF. As DNA, the CDR3 is TGTGCCAGCAGCTTAATCATAATTGGGGAGCAGTTCTTC.

This clonotype showed up many times. The chain employs TRBV7-9 and TRBJ1-2, with unresolved D. The CDR3 extends over 18 amino acids. Trimming shortened V by 1 base and J by 1 base, and 19 bases separated the two germline ends. Germline CDR1 is SEHNR and CDR2 is FQNEAQ (reference sequence). The CDR3 spells CASSLGTLMTRLNYGYTF. The CDR3, as DNA: TGTGCCAGCAGCTTAGGTACCCTCATGACAAGACTTAACTATGGCTACACCTTC.

The chain uses TRBV27 and TRBJ2-7, with 9 positions matching TRBD1. Germline CDR1 reads MNHEY; CDR2 reads SMNVEV (reference sequence). V shed 6 bases and J 4 bases; nucleotides not matched to a gene: 13. The CDR3 runs to 16 residues. The CDR3: CASRAVLGQGDYEQYF. Written as DNA, the CDR3 is TGTGCCAGCAGGGCCGTTTTGGGACAGGGTGATTACGAGCAGTACTTC.